What follows are 17 T cell receptor beta chains derived from one specimen sequenced in a study of immune evolution from preneoplasia to lung adenocarcinoma. Profiled with immunoSEQ multiplex PCR; TCRdb holds only in-frame clones, not every one. Of 5,000 or so clones listed, over 80% are singletons. Sequencing was carried out using FFPE adjacent normal lung tissue. These receptors came from a person aged 65-85 years with lung adenocarcinoma.

This rearrangement joins TRBV30 to TRBJ1-2, with D tentatively TRBD1 (6 bases). With 0 bases removed from V and 7 bases from J, the gap between germline ends came to 21 bases. This CDR3 has 16 amino acids. The V gene's germline CDR1 is GTSNPN and CDR2 SVGIG (reference sequence). DNA for the CDR3: TGTGCCTGGAGTGTACAAATGGGGGCGCAAATCTCTGGCTACACCTTC. It codes for CAWSVQMGAQISGYTF.

The rearrangement links TRBV4-1 to TRBJ1-3; D perhaps matches TRBD1 (5 bases). Trimming pared 1 base from V and 0 bases from J, leaving 7 bases between. Germline CDR1 MGHRA, CDR2 YSYEKL. This CDR3 has 15 amino acids. The CDR3 DNA reads as TGCGCCAGCAGCCAAGTGGGGACCTCTGGAAACACCATATATTTT. Amino acid sequence: CASSQVGTSGNTIYF.

This clone was counted between two and nine times. The chain has TRBV6-1 and TRBJ2-5; D gene uncertain. The CDR3 runs to 11 residues. Germline V gene lookup returns CDR1 MNHNS and CDR2 SASEGT. Trimming removed 5 bases at V and 2 bases at J, with 3 bases between. The CDR3 is CASSIQETQYF. Here the CDR3 DNA reads TGTGCCAGCAGTATACAAGAGACCCAGTACTTC.

The J gene is TRBJ2-3, the V gene TRBV6-6; D is undetermined. Germline CDR1 and CDR2: MNHNY and SVGAGI (reference sequence). This CDR3 is built from 13 residues. V was shortened by 6 bases and J by 10 bases, with 17 bases between the two germline ends. CDR3 nucleotide sequence: TGTGCCAGCAGGAGTCGCTCCTTTCTCGCGCAGTATTTT. Protein sequence: CASRSRSFLAQYF.

The J gene is TRBJ2-1, the V gene TRBV7-9, with D perhaps matching TRBD1 (5 bases). The V gene lost 1 base and the J gene lost 0 bases, with 13 bases spanning the gap. Looked up from germline, CDR1 is SEHNR and CDR2 is FQNEAQ (reference sequence). CDR3 length equals 17 residues. CDR3 protein: CASSLETAWSSYNEQFF. Written as DNA, the CDR3 is TGTGCCAGCAGCTTAGAGACAGCGTGGAGCTCCTACAATGAGCAGTTCTTC.

This rearrangement joins TRBV9 to TRBJ2-5; a possible D gene is TRBD2 (6 bases). CDR3 length equals 15 residues. CDR1 is SGDLS and CDR2 is YYNGEE in the germline V gene. Trimming cost V 0 bases and J 2 bases, with 11 bases left between them. The CDR3 nucleotides read TGTGCCAGCAGCGTAGGTGTGGGGGGACAAGAGACCCAGTACTTC. It codes for CASSVGVGGQETQYF.

This clone was detected only once. Written as DNA, the CDR3 is TGTGCCAGCAGTACAGGGGCGGCCTATGGCTACACCTTC. This translates into CASSTGAAYGYTF. The chain couples TRBV6-1 to TRBJ1-2; 7 bases align to TRBD1. The CDR3 is made up of 13 amino acids. The V and J ends lost 5 bases and 4 bases, in that order; junction bases with no gene match: 4. Germline-derived CDR1 and CDR2 are MNHNS and SASEGT.

The rearrangement uses TRBV4-2 and TRBJ1-5; maybe TRBD1 (5 bases). CDR3 length: 14 amino acids. Deletions cut 0 bases from V and 4 bases from J, with 7 bases between. Germline V gene data show CDR1 as LGHNA and CDR2 as YNFKEQ. CDR3 sequence (DNA): TGTGCCAGCAGCCAAGAACAGGCGAATCAGCCCCAGCATTTT. This codes for CASSQEQANQPQHF.

The chain carries TRBV6-6 and TRBJ1-2, with TRBD1 as a possible D gene (5 bases). V was cut by 0 bases and J by 7 bases, with 15 bases left in between. From germline, CDR1 is MNHNY and CDR2 SVGAGI (reference sequence). The CDR3 is 15 residues long. The DNA for the CDR3 is TGTGCCAGCAGTTACTCTCCAGGGTCGGGAGCTGGCTACACCTTC. It translates to CASSYSPGSGAGYTF.

This clone has more than one count but fewer than ten. The genes are TRBV19 and TRBJ1-4, with D possibly matching TRBD1 (5 bases). This CDR3 contains 14 residues. V lost 8 bases to trimming and J lost 3 bases, with 13 bases between them. Germline CDR1 reads LNHDA; CDR2 reads SQIVND (reference sequence). The chain's CDR3 is CASSLGDANEKLFF. In DNA form, the CDR3 reads TGTGCCAGTTCGTTAGGGGATGCTAATGAAAAACTGTTTTTT.

Only one count was recorded for this clone. This chain joins TRBV7-9 and TRBJ2-3; D may be TRBD1 or TRBD2 (6 bases each). Trimming shortened V by 1 base and J by 2 bases, and 13 bases separated the two germline ends. Per the germline V gene, CDR1 is SEHNR and CDR2 is FQNEAQ (reference sequence). This CDR3 has 16 residues. This CDR3 reads CASSLGVGGATDTQYF. In nucleotides, the CDR3 is TGTGCCAGCAGCTTAGGGGTCGGGGGCGCCACAGATACGCAGTATTTT.

CDR3 in amino acids: CASSQEFTSGAYEQYF. Written as DNA, the CDR3 is TGTGCCAGCAGCCAAGAATTCACTAGCGGGGCCTACGAGCAGTACTTC. The chain recombines TRBV4-2 with TRBJ2-7, with 10 bases identical to TRBD2. Germline lookup yields CDR1 LGHNA and CDR2 YNFKEQ. Germline trimming cut 0 bases from V and 2 bases from J; bases unmatched to any gene: 4. The CDR3 loop spans 16 amino acids.

The V and J genes are TRBV30 and TRBJ2-3; a weak D match, TRBD2 (7 bases). Germline V gives CDR1 GTSNPN, CDR2 SVGIG (reference sequence). Trimming shortened V by 3 bases and J by 1 base, and 14 bases separated the two germline ends. This CDR3 region has 15 residues. CDR3 protein: CAWRRGGLRTDTQYF. The CDR3 DNA is TGTGCCTGGAGAAGGGGGGGACTACGCACAGATACGCAGTATTTT.

CDR3 residues: CSVVGTLNTGELFF. In nucleotides, the CDR3 is TGCAGCGTTGTTGGAACACTGAACACCGGGGAGCTGTTTTTT. The gene calls are TRBV29-1 and TRBJ2-2, with D unresolved. V dropped 4 bases and J dropped 1 base, with 10 bases sitting between them. There are 14 residues in the CDR3. CDR1 SQVTM and CDR2 ANQGSEA come from the germline V gene.

There are a few counts of this clone. In DNA, the CDR3 is TGTGCCAGCAGCGAGACCCTCTACGAGCAGTACTTC. Protein product: CASSETLYEQYF. The chain recombines TRBV7-2 with TRBJ2-7; D is unclear. Per germline, CDR1 SGHTA and CDR2 FQGNSA. The V end was cut by 5 bases, the J end by 3 bases, with 8 bases between. CDR3 length: 12 amino acids.

The rearrangement uses TRBV5-6 and TRBJ2-3, with D tentatively TRBD1 (6 bases). Trimming pared 4 bases from V and 2 bases from J, leaving 20 bases between. CDR1 SGHDT and CDR2 YYEEEE come from the germline V gene. The CDR3 contains 17 residues. The CDR3 coding sequence is TGTGCCAGCAGCAACAGGGAGTGGGGGAGATTCACAGATACGCAGTATTTT. Translated: CASSNREWGRFTDTQYF.

V is TRBV9 and J is TRBJ1-2, with D unresolved. This CDR3 region has 12 residues. Germline CDR1 reads SGDLS; CDR2 reads YYNGEE. V lost 4 bases and J lost 2, with 6 bases in between. The DNA of the CDR3 is TGTGCCAGCAGCCCTCAAAACTATGGCTACACCTTC. This encodes CASSPQNYGYTF.